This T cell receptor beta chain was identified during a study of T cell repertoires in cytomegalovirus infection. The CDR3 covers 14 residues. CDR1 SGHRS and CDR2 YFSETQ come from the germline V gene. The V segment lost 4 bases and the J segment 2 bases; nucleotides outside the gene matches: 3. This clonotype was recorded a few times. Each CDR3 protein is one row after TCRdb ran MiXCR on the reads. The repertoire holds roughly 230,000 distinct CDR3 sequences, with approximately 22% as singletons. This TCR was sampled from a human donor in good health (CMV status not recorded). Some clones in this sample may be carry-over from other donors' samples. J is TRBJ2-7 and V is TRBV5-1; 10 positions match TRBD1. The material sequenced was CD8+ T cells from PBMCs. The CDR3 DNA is TGCGCCAGCAGCATCGGGACAGGGGCCTACGAGCAGTACTTC. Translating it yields CASSIGTGAYEQYF.